This is a list of T cell receptor beta chains from one sample in a study of blood T cell repertoires in COVID-19. Some clones are missing from TCRdb's copy, which holds only in-frame ones; the method was immunoSEQ multiplex PCR. The sample lists 310,000 or so clones, around 86% occurring once. Sequencing input: peripheral blood. The receptors were gathered from a woman aged 50 to 60 with acute or convalescent COVID-19. The CDR3 runs from the conserved cysteine through the conserved F or W. D genes are given only for firm matches. The listing skips clone size in some rows; elsewhere it reads once, few, many or a size class.

>TRBD1|TRBV6-5|TRBJ1-1|-
TGTGCCAGCAGTACACAGGGGAAATTGAACACTGAAGCTTTCTTT
CASSTQGKLNTEAFF
>TRBD1|TRBV10-3|TRBJ1-4|-
TGTGCCATCAGTGGGGGATTGACAGGGGCTGAAAAACTGTTTTTT
CAISGGLTGAEKLFF
>-|TRBV3-1/TRBV3-2|TRBJ1-5|-
TGTGCCAGCAGCCAAGGAGCCCAGGGACTCAATCAGCCCCAGCATTTT
CASSQGAQGLNQPQHF
>-|TRBV6-2/TRBV6-3|TRBJ2-1|-
TGTGCCAGCAGTAGCGAACCCAACACCTACAATGAGCAGTTCTTC
CASSSEPNTYNEQFF
>TRBD1|TRBV9|TRBJ2-2|-
TGTGCCAGCAGCGTAGCTGGACAGGGGGCCGGGGAGCTGTTTTTT
CASSVAGQGAGELFF
>-|TRBV13|TRBJ1-1|-
TGTGCCAGCAGCTTAGAAAGGGGGATGAACACTGAAGCTTTCTTT
CASSLERGMNTEAFF
>TRBD1|TRBV28|TRBJ1-5|-
TGTGCCAGCAGTTTTACCCTAGGACAGGGGGAAAGCAATCAGCCCCAGCATTTT
CASSFTLGQGESNQPQHF
>TRBD1|TRBV7-9|TRBJ2-7|-
TGTGCCAGCATCGAAACAGGGGCCTACGAGCAGTACTTC
CASIETGAYEQYF
>-|TRBV28|TRBJ1-4|-
TGTGCCAGCCATATAGCGGCAGGGAATAATGAAAAACTGTTTTTT
CASHIAAGNNEKLFF
>TRBD1|TRBV11-2|TRBJ2-7|few
TGTGCCAGCAGCTTAGTTAGACAGGGGAGCTCCTACGAGCAGTACTTC
CASSLVRQGSSYEQYF
>TRBD2|TRBV5-1|TRBJ2-3|-
TGCGCCAGCAGCAATCAGCGGGAAGGGACAGATACGCAGTATTTT
CASSNQREGTDTQYF
>-|TRBV3-1/TRBV3-2|TRBJ2-7|-
TGTGCCAGCAGCCAAGTTGTCAGGCCCTACGAGCAGTACTTC
CASSQVVRPYEQYF
>-|TRBV5-1|TRBJ1-3|-
TGCGCCAGCAGCTTTGACAGAGATTCTGGAAACACCATATATTTT
CASSFDRDSGNTIYF
>TRBD1|TRBV19|TRBJ1-6|-
TGTGCCAGTAGTAATAGCCCCCCGGACAGGGCGAATTCACCCCTCCACTTT
CASSNSPPDRANSPLHF
>TRBD2|TRBV27|TRBJ2-3|-
TGTGCCAGCAAGGGCGGGGGAGGGAATACAGATACGCAGTATTTT
CASKGGGGNTDTQYF